A selection of T cell receptor beta chains follows, all from one sample in a study of shared clonotypes between healthy human individuals. Clones were read by immunoSEQ multiplex PCR, and TCRdb kept only the in-frame ones, dropping some. The sample consists of 450,000 to 700,000 clones, 95% to 96% of them appearing once. The sample was naive CD8+ T cells sorted from blood. All receptors derive from a woman aged 25 to 39 in good health. Both conserved end residues are part of each CDR3. D genes are given only for firm matches. For some rows the clone size is stated as once, few or many, or as a class when expanded; others skip it.

size: NA
J: TRBJ1-1
V: TRBV4-1
D: NA
DNA: TGCGCCAGCAGCCGGGGACGAGGGAACACTGAAGCTTTCTTT
CDR3: CASSRGRGNTEAFF

size: NA
J: TRBJ1-4
V: TRBV5-4
D: NA
DNA: TGTGCCAGCAGCTTTCATAGTGTCCGGGGAAAACTGTTTTTT
CDR3: CASSFHSVRGKLFF

size: NA
J: TRBJ1-2
V: TRBV2
D: NA
DNA: TGTGCCACATATGGCTACACCTTC
CDR3: CATYGYTF

size: NA
J: TRBJ1-3
V: TRBV7-8
D: NA
DNA: TGTGCCAGCAGCGGACACCGAAACACCATATATTTT
CDR3: CASSGHRNTIYF

size: once
J: TRBJ2-1
V: TRBV6-5
D: TRBD2
DNA: TGTGCCAGCAGAGATAGCGGGAGTATAATGCAGTTCTTC
CDR3: CASRDSGSIMQFF

size: NA
J: TRBJ1-5
V: TRBV4-2
D: NA
DNA: TGTGCCAGCAGCCAAGAATTCCCAGGGCCTAGCAATCAGCCCCAGCATTTT
CDR3: CASSQEFPGPSNQPQHF

size: NA
J: TRBJ1-2
V: TRBV4-2
D: NA
DNA: TGTGCCAGCAGCCAAGGATCTGGTGGCTACACCTTC
CDR3: CASSQGSGGYTF

size: NA
J: TRBJ2-7
V: TRBV7-2
D: TRBD2
DNA: TGTGCCAGCAGCTACGGGACTAGCGGGAGTTTCCCCTACGAGCAGTACTTC
CDR3: CASSYGTSGSFPYEQYF

size: once
J: TRBJ2-1
V: TRBV11-2
D: NA
DNA: TGTGCCAGCAGCCCAGGGAGTGAGCAGTTCTTC
CDR3: CASSPGSEQFF

size: NA
J: TRBJ2-1
V: TRBV5-6
D: NA
DNA: TGTGCCAGCAGCTTAAGGGGATACAATGAGCAGTTCTTC
CDR3: CASSLRGYNEQFF

size: NA
J: TRBJ1-2
V: TRBV27
D: TRBD1
DNA: TGTGCCAGCAGTACAGGGGTTAGTGGCTACACCTTC
CDR3: CASSTGVSGYTF

size: NA
J: TRBJ2-1
V: TRBV27
D: TRBD2
DNA: TGTGCCAGCAGCCTGACTAGCGGATACAATGAGCAGTTCTTC
CDR3: CASSLTSGYNEQFF

size: NA
J: TRBJ2-7
V: TRBV7-9
D: TRBD1
DNA: TGTGCCAGCAGCTTAGGCCCCCGGGAATACAGGGGAGAACCCTACGAGCAGTACTTC
CDR3: CASSLGPREYRGEPYEQYF

size: NA
J: TRBJ1-1
V: TRBV4-1
D: TRBD1
DNA: TGCGCCAGCAGCCAAACTGGACAGGGAATGAACACTGAAGCTTTCTTT
CDR3: CASSQTGQGMNTEAFF

size: NA
J: TRBJ2-1
V: TRBV6-1
D: NA
DNA: TGTGCCAGCAGTGGGACAGTAGGCAATGAGCAGTTCTTC
CDR3: CASSGTVGNEQFF

size: NA
J: TRBJ1-5
V: TRBV6-5
D: NA
DNA: TGTGCCAGCAGTTACCGGGACGGCTGGGAGCCCCAGCATTTT
CDR3: CASSYRDGWEPQHF

size: NA
J: TRBJ1-1
V: TRBV15
D: NA
DNA: TGTGCCACCCGCGCTGGTTCTGAAGCTTTCTTT
CDR3: CATRAGSEAFF

size: NA
J: TRBJ2-7
V: TRBV7-9
D: NA
DNA: TGTGCCAGCAGCCTGGAGCACGGGGACGAGCAGTACTTC
CDR3: CASSLEHGDEQYF

size: NA
J: TRBJ2-5
V: TRBV7-8
D: NA
DNA: TGTGCCAGCAGCCCTGACTTGCTTGGTGAGACCCAGTACTTC
CDR3: CASSPDLLGETQYF

size: NA
J: TRBJ2-2
V: TRBV11-2
D: TRBD1
DNA: TGTGCCAGCAGCCAAGGGACAGGGAACACCGGGGAGCTGTTTTTT
CDR3: CASSQGTGNTGELFF

size: NA
J: TRBJ2-1
V: TRBV6-5
D: NA
DNA: TGTGCCAGCAGCACGGACTACCCCTACAATGAGCAGTTCTTC
CDR3: CASSTDYPYNEQFF

size: once
J: TRBJ1-3
V: TRBV27
D: NA
DNA: TGTGCCAGCAGTTTATCTAGGCCAGTCTCTGGAAACACCATATATTTT
CDR3: CASSLSRPVSGNTIYF

size: NA
J: TRBJ2-7
V: TRBV18
D: NA
DNA: TGTGCCAGCTCACCGGCGCAGTGGGGGTCCTACGAGCAGTACTTC
CDR3: CASSPAQWGSYEQYF

size: once
J: TRBJ2-5
V: TRBV4-1
D: NA
DNA: TGCGCCAGCAGCCAAGAGGATACCCCCGGGGAGACCCAGTACTTC
CDR3: CASSQEDTPGETQYF

size: NA
J: TRBJ2-1
V: TRBV12-5
D: NA
DNA: TGTGCTAGTGGTTTGGGTACAGGGTCTGAGCAGTTCTTC
CDR3: CASGLGTGSEQFF

size: NA
J: TRBJ1-2
V: TRBV2
D: NA
DNA: TGTGCCAGCAGGACATCAGAGGGTTATGGCTACACCTTC
CDR3: CASRTSEGYGYTF

size: NA
J: TRBJ2-7
V: TRBV6-1
D: TRBD1
DNA: TGTGCCAGCATCATACAGGGGGCGGCCTACGAGCAGTACTTC
CDR3: CASIIQGAAYEQYF

size: NA
J: TRBJ2-7
V: TRBV19
D: TRBD2
DNA: TGTGCCAGTACCCTGGGGACTAGCGGGATCGAAACCTCCTACGAGCAGTACTTC
CDR3: CASTLGTSGIETSYEQYF

size: NA
J: TRBJ2-7
V: TRBV6-5
D: TRBD2
DNA: TGTGCCAGCAGTTTCCTAGACGGAGCGGGAGTTGAGCAGTACTTC
CDR3: CASSFLDGAGVEQYF

size: NA
J: TRBJ2-2
V: TRBV29-1
D: TRBD1
DNA: TGCAGCGTAAGGGGGCCGAACACCGGGGAGCTGTTTTTT
CDR3: CSVRGPNTGELFF

size: NA
J: TRBJ2-7
V: TRBV2
D: NA
DNA: TGTGCCAGCAGGGCGGGTTTCGAGCAGTACTTC
CDR3: CASRAGFEQYF

size: NA
J: TRBJ2-1
V: TRBV6-6
D: TRBD2
DNA: TGTGCCAGCAGTCCAGTAGCGGGGGACAATGAGCAGTTCTTC
CDR3: CASSPVAGDNEQFF

size: NA
J: TRBJ2-3
V: TRBV4-1
D: TRBD2
DNA: TGCGCCAGCAGCCCCCACTTAGCGGGATCTAGCACAGATACGCAGTATTTT
CDR3: CASSPHLAGSSTDTQYF

size: NA
J: TRBJ1-4
V: TRBV13
D: NA
DNA: TGTGCCAGCAGCTTAGGGACAGCAACTAATGAAAAACTGTTTTTT
CDR3: CASSLGTATNEKLFF

size: once
J: TRBJ2-1
V: TRBV9
D: NA
DNA: TGTGCCAGCAGCGAGGACAGACCCAATGAGCAGTTCTTC
CDR3: CASSEDRPNEQFF

size: NA
J: TRBJ2-3
V: TRBV13
D: TRBD1
DNA: TGTGCCAGCAGCCCCTGGACAGGGGCCACAGATACGCAGTATTTT
CDR3: CASSPWTGATDTQYF

size: NA
J: TRBJ2-7
V: TRBV27
D: NA
DNA: TGTGCCAGCAGTTTGGTCGGCGGGCACGTGGGGGAGCAGTACTTC
CDR3: CASSLVGGHVGEQYF

size: NA
J: TRBJ2-1
V: TRBV2
D: TRBD2
DNA: TGTGCCAGCAAAGAGCGGGAGAGCTACAATGAGCAGTTCTTC
CDR3: CASKERESYNEQFF

size: NA
J: TRBJ2-3
V: TRBV2
D: NA
DNA: TGTGCCAGCGACTTCGTCAGTCGGGGCACAGATACGCAGTATTTT
CDR3: CASDFVSRGTDTQYF

size: NA
J: TRBJ2-1
V: TRBV4-1
D: NA
DNA: TGCGCCAGCAGCCAAGATTTTGGCGGGTCGGGGAATGAGCAGTTCTTC
CDR3: CASSQDFGGSGNEQFF

size: NA
J: TRBJ2-6
V: TRBV5-5
D: NA
DNA: TGTGCCAGCAGCTTGCGAGGGGCTGGGGCCAACGTCCTGACTTTC
CDR3: CASSLRGAGANVLTF

size: NA
J: TRBJ2-1
V: TRBV27
D: TRBD2
DNA: TGTGCCAGCAGTACCACTGGGGGGGGGTCCAATGAGCAGTTCTTC
CDR3: CASSTTGGGSNEQFF

size: NA
J: TRBJ1-1
V: TRBV19
D: TRBD1
DNA: TGTGCCAGTAGTAGAAGGGACAGTTTGAACACTGAAGCTTTCTTT
CDR3: CASSRRDSLNTEAFF

size: NA
J: TRBJ2-3
V: TRBV5-6
D: TRBD2
DNA: TGTGCCAGCAGCTTACTAGCGGGAGGGCCGACAGATACGCAGTATTTT
CDR3: CASSLLAGGPTDTQYF

size: few
J: TRBJ1-1
V: TRBV7-9
D: NA
DNA: TGTGCCAGCAGCTTCGGGACTGAAGCTTTCTTT
CDR3: CASSFGTEAFF

size: NA
J: TRBJ2-7
V: TRBV27
D: TRBD2
DNA: TGTGCCAGCAGTTTAAATGTCGGACTAGCCGTCCCATCCTACGAGCAGTACTTC
CDR3: CASSLNVGLAVPSYEQYF